The 31 T cell receptor beta chains presented below share a single source sample, sequenced in a study of beta chain features in type 1 diabetes (dated by TCRdb to 2016 to 2018). Results and caveats for the whole study, not just this receptor: A moderate but significant shortening of TCRB CDR3 length was observed in type 1 diabetes patients in all four CD4+ subsets.

For these receptors, no antigen is known. Library method: the immunoSEQ multiplex PCR assay. The entire amount of isolated RNA was reverse transcribed using the High Capacity cDNA Reverse Transcription Kit, so the sequenced TCRB transcripts were expressed ones. TCRdb retrieved this table from immuneACCESS and kept in-frame rearrangements only. Not all clones are present; in checked studies, unresolved V genes account for under half, and no reason is known for the remainder. The sample includes 95,000 to 110,000 clones, with around 30% observed a single time. Clones ranked in the top ten supply approximately 0.5% of the sample. Sequencing input: central memory CD4+ T cells from blood. The receptors here all came from a woman aged 18-29 years with type 1 diabetes.

The V gene is TRBV10-3, the J gene TRBJ2-1, with D perhaps TRBD2 (5 bases). CDR3 length: 16 residues. The germline V gene encodes CDR1 ENHRY and CDR2 SYGVKD. V was cut by 0 bases and J by 8 bases, with 17 bases left in between. The CDR3 nucleotides read TGTGCCATCAGTGAGTCGAAAATCAGCGGTCTCGATGAGCAGTTCTTC. As protein: CAISESKISGLDEQFF.

The J gene is TRBJ2-3, the V gene TRBV7-3, with TRBD2 identical over 7 bases. V lost 2 bases to trimming and J lost 2 bases; unmatched junction nucleotides: 4. The CDR3 is 15 residues long. The germline V gene has CDR1 SGHTA and CDR2 FQGTGA. CDR3 nucleotides: TGTGCCAGCAGCTTATCGCGGGAGTCCACAGATACGCAGTATTTT. This sequence encodes CASSLSRESTDTQYF.

In its sample, this clone was seen a few times. The V and J genes are TRBV6-1 and TRBJ2-1, with 9 bases identical to TRBD1. There are 15 residues in the CDR3. J was trimmed by 8 bases and V by 3 bases; bases with no gene match: 8. The V gene's germline CDR1 is MNHNS and CDR2 SASEGT. This CDR3 reads CASSEAGTGTYEQFF. DNA for the CDR3: TGTGCCAGCAGTGAGGCCGGGACAGGGACGTATGAGCAGTTCTTC.

The chain employs TRBV27 and TRBJ2-1, with D unresolved. The CDR3 contains 15 residues. CDR1 is MNHEY and CDR2 is SMNVEV in the germline V gene (reference sequence). V was shortened by 8 bases and J by 0 bases, with 14 bases between the two germline ends. The CDR3 reads CASRVRSLSYNEQFF. Written as DNA, the CDR3 is TGTGCCAGCCGGGTACGGAGCCTCTCCTACAATGAGCAGTTCTTC.

J is TRBJ1-1 and V is TRBV30, with TRBD1 matching 7 bases. In germline, CDR1 is GTSNPN, CDR2 SVGIG (reference sequence). This CDR3 is built from 13 residues. Trimming cost V 4 bases and J 10 bases; bases outside gene matches: 12. CDR3 sequence (DNA): TGTGCCTGGACCGGACAGGCGCCAATCGGAGCTTTCTTT. Residues: CAWTGQAPIGAFF.

This chain uses TRBV29-1 with TRBJ1-2, with TRBD1 identical over 8 bases. From germline, CDR1 is SQVTM and CDR2 ANQGSEA. The CDR3 covers 14 residues. Trimming cost V 7 bases and J 5 bases; bases outside gene matches: 12. This chain's CDR3 is CSGGGTGGGYGYTF. In DNA form, the CDR3 reads TGCAGCGGGGGGGGAACAGGGGGAGGATATGGCTACACCTTC.

The chain links TRBV19 to TRBJ2-7; TRBD1 aligns across 11 bases. The germline V gene has CDR1 LNHDA and CDR2 SQIVND (reference sequence). After removal of 9 bases from V and 5 bases from J, the junction contained 9 bases not matched to a gene. The CDR3 is 14 amino acids. The DNA of the CDR3 is TGTGCCAGAGGACAGGGGGCGGTCGGCGACGAGCAGTACGTC. Protein sequence: CARGQGAVGDEQYV.

The genes are TRBV30 and TRBJ1-2; possibly TRBD1 for D (5 bases). This CDR3 region has 13 residues. The V end was cut by 4 bases, the J end by 2 bases, with 11 bases between. Germline V gene data show CDR1 as GTSNPN and CDR2 as SVGIG (reference sequence). The CDR3, as DNA: TGTGCCTGGACCCCCGGGGGGAACTATGGCTACACCTTC. Protein product: CAWTPGGNYGYTF.

V is TRBV7-8 and J is TRBJ2-4; 7 bases agree with TRBD1. V gave up 1 base and J gave up 12 bases; unmatched junction bases: 12. The CDR3 has 15 residues. Germline CDR1 is SGHVS and CDR2 is FQNEAQ. This chain's CDR3 is CASSLGDSGLGRQYF. CDR3 DNA sequence: TGTGCCAGCAGCTTAGGGGACAGTGGTCTCGGCCGTCAGTACTTC.

The J gene is TRBJ1-1, the V gene TRBV19; no clear D. This CDR3 comprises 14 residues. Per germline, CDR1 LNHDA and CDR2 SQIVND (reference sequence). The germline V and J ends were trimmed by 5 bases and 0 bases, with 10 bases remaining between them. The CDR3 bases are TGTGCCAGTAGTCGGTCCGTGGTGAACACTGAAGCTTTCTTT. It yields the protein CASSRSVVNTEAFF.

This clone came up a few times. V is TRBV2 and J is TRBJ2-2; TRBD2 agrees at 10 bases. V was clipped by 4 bases and J by 2 bases; unmatched bases: 1. The germline V gene encodes CDR1 SNHLY and CDR2 FYNNEI. The CDR3 consists of 15 residues. CDR3 DNA sequence: TGTGCCAGCAGTGCTAGCGGGAGAAACACCGGGGAGCTGTTTTTT. This translates into CASSASGRNTGELFF.

The V and J genes are TRBV6-6 and TRBJ2-2; 7 bases align to TRBD1. The V and J ends lost 5 bases and 1 base, in that order; junction bases with no gene match: 1. CDR1 MNHNY and CDR2 SVGAGI come from the germline V gene (reference sequence). The CDR3 covers 14 residues. Written as DNA, the CDR3 is TGTGCCAGCAGTAGGGACAGGAACACCGGGGAGCTGTTTTTT. This encodes CASSRDRNTGELFF.

This chain uses TRBV5-1 with TRBJ2-4; a weak D match, TRBD2 (6 bases). V dropped 2 bases and J dropped 2 bases, with 14 bases sitting between them. Per the germline V gene, CDR1 is SGHRS and CDR2 is YFSETQ. CDR3 length: 16 amino acids. The CDR3 nucleotides read TGCGCCAGCAGCTTTGGCGGGGCTTCGACCAAAAACATTCAGTACTTC. This gives the protein CASSFGGASTKNIQYF.

This clone has only one observation. The V and J genes are TRBV6-1 and TRBJ2-3, with D possibly being TRBD2 (5 bases). The CDR3 length is 14 residues. Germline CDR1 MNHNS, CDR2 SASEGT. V was trimmed by 4 bases and J by 2 bases, leaving 10 bases between them. The CDR3 region has the DNA TGTGCCAGCAGTGTAATGAGGGACACAGATACGCAGTATTTT. This sequence encodes CASSVMRDTDTQYF.

This clone was found a few times. The rearrangement links TRBV30 to TRBJ2-1; TRBD2 agrees at 7 bases. The CDR3 is made up of 14 amino acids. The junction had 2 bases not matched to a gene; V was cut back by 3 bases and J by 0 bases. Looked up from germline, CDR1 is GTSNPN and CDR2 is SVGIG (reference sequence). The CDR3 bases are TGTGCCTGGAGGCGGGGGAGCTCCTACAATGAGCAGTTCTTC. Its protein is CAWRRGSSYNEQFF.

This sequence joins TRBV29-1 and TRBJ2-1; TRBD2 matches 8 bases. The CDR3 consists of 16 residues. Germline V gene data show CDR1 as SQVTM and CDR2 as ANQGSEA. With 5 bases clipped from V and 0 bases from J, the junction kept 9 bases outside the gene matches. The CDR3 region has the DNA TGCAGCGTTCAGCGGGAGACACCCAACTCCTACAATGAGCAGTTCTTC. Its protein product is CSVQRETPNSYNEQFF.

This clone turned up a few times. This chain links TRBV7-2 with TRBJ2-7; 10 bases are shared with TRBD2. The J segment lost 3 bases and the V segment lost 3 bases, leaving 2 bases of the junction unmatched. This CDR3 is 14 amino acids long. Germline CDR1 SGHTA, CDR2 FQGNSA. The CDR3 loop reads CASSFASGGYEQYF. The CDR3 coding sequence is TGTGCCAGCAGCTTTGCTAGCGGGGGCTACGAGCAGTACTTC. Using reference TRBV7-2 and TRBJ2-7 for the parts outside the CDR3, the full variable domain is GAGVSQSPSNKVTEKGKDVELRCDPISGHTALYWYRQSLGQGLEFLIYFQGNSAPDKSGLPSDRFSAERTGGSVSTLTIQRTQQEDSAVYLCASSFASGGYEQYFGPGTRLTVT.

The J gene is TRBJ2-5, the V gene TRBV2; D perhaps matches TRBD1 (6 bases). There are 14 residues in the CDR3. Germline CDR1 is SNHLY and CDR2 is FYNNEI. The V end lost 2 bases, the J end lost 3 bases, and 10 bases lay between the germline ends. The DNA of the CDR3 is TGTGCCAGCAGTGAACCGGACAGTAAAGAGACCCAGTACTTC. Protein product: CASSEPDSKETQYF. Full variable domain (remainder filled in from reference TRBV2 and TRBJ2-5): EPEVTQTPSHQVTQMGQEVILRCVPISNHLYFYWYRQILGQKVEFLVSFYNNEISEKSEIFDDQFSVERPDGSNFTLKIRSTKLEDSAMYFCASSEPDSKETQYFGPGTRLLVL.

In DNA form, the CDR3 reads TGCGCCAGCAGTGGACAGGGTCGAGAGACCCAGTACTTC. Its protein is CASSGQGRETQYF. The V and J genes are TRBV5-1 and TRBJ2-5, with 8 bases that match TRBD1. Trimming removed 5 bases from V and 4 bases from J; junction bases left unmatched: 4. In germline, CDR1 is SGHRS, CDR2 YFSETQ. The CDR3 extends over 13 amino acids.

This clone came up many times. CDR3 in amino acids: CASSQGPGAVSGLADRPYNEQFF. The CDR3, as DNA: TGTGCCAGCAGCCAAGGTCCGGGGGCCGTTTCGGGACTAGCGGACCGACCTTACAATGAGCAGTTCTTC. The chain is built from TRBV4-2 and TRBJ2-1, with TRBD2 identical over 11 bases. Trimming removed 1 base from V and 4 bases from J; junction bases left unmatched: 24. The germline V gene encodes CDR1 LGHNA and CDR2 YNFKEQ. The CDR3 covers 23 residues.

This clone was detected many times. The gene calls are TRBV19 and TRBJ2-5; possibly TRBD1 for D (6 bases). The CDR3 runs to 16 residues. The germline V and J ends were trimmed by 3 bases and 1 base, with 15 bases remaining between them. From germline, CDR1 is LNHDA and CDR2 SQIVND (reference sequence). The CDR3 loop is CASSISAQGAQETQYF. The CDR3, as DNA: TGTGCCAGTAGTATTTCGGCACAGGGCGCCCAAGAGACCCAGTACTTC.

This clone occurred a few times. The chain combines TRBV5-6 with TRBJ1-2; 7 positions agree with TRBD1. Losses at the gene ends were 4 bases for V and 4 bases for J; bases not matched to a gene: 7. CDR3 length equals 14 residues. Germline V gives CDR1 SGHDT, CDR2 YYEEEE. The DNA for the CDR3 is TGTGCCAGCAGCAGGGGGGACAGTCTCTATGGCTACACCTTC. Translating it yields CASSRGDSLYGYTF.

The CDR3: CASSDAYYSGARDTEAFF. CDR3 coding DNA: TGCGCCAGCAGCGATGCCTATTACTCAGGGGCGCGTGACACTGAAGCTTTCTTT. The chain joins TRBV10-2 to TRBJ1-1, with D possibly TRBD1 on 6 matching bases. The length of the CDR3 is 18 residues. Germline values: CDR1 WSHSY, CDR2 SAAADI. V lost 6 bases to trimming and J lost 3 bases, with 26 bases between them.

In its sample, this clone was seen a few times. The chain recombines TRBV18 with TRBJ2-5; TRBD1 aligns across 7 bases. The CDR3 has 14 amino acids. The V gene end was trimmed by 3 bases and the J gene end by 1 base; junction bases not matched to a gene: 2. Germline loops: CDR1 KGHSH, CDR2 LQKENI. CDR3 DNA: TGTGCCAGCTCACCGGGACAGTCCCAAGAGACCCAGTACTTC. This gives the protein CASSPGQSQETQYF.

Only a few counts were recorded for this clone. This chain connects TRBV5-5 to TRBJ1-2; D remains unclear. Between the trimmed V and J ends, which lost 2 bases and 0 bases, there was a span of 8 bases. There are 14 residues in the CDR3. The germline V gene encodes CDR1 SGHKS and CDR2 YYEKEE (reference sequence). CDR3 DNA sequence: TGTGCCAGCAGCTTACTAGCTTCTAACTATGGCTACACCTTC. Translating it yields CASSLLASNYGYTF.

This clone has just a few counts. The gene calls are TRBV19 and TRBJ2-5; TRBD1 aligns across 7 bases. The CDR3 loop spans 15 amino acids. The trim removed 4 bases at V and 3 bases at J, leaving 8 bases unmatched. The V gene's germline CDR1 is LNHDA and CDR2 SQIVND (reference sequence). The CDR3 spells CASSTTTGRKETQYF. The CDR3 DNA reads as TGTGCCAGTAGTACGACGACAGGGAGAAAAGAGACCCAGTACTTC.

This clone was detected a few times. J is TRBJ1-2 and V is TRBV5-6; D remains ambiguous. V was cut by 4 bases and J by 5 bases, with 21 bases left in between. Germline V gene sequence: CDR1 SGHDT, CDR2 YYEEEE. The CDR3 has 16 amino acids. The CDR3 is CASSPLTGSLGYGYTF. The CDR3 DNA is TGTGCCAGCAGCCCATTAACGGGGAGTCTGGGGTATGGCTACACCTTC.

This clone was recorded only once. V and J are TRBV28 and TRBJ1-1, with 9 bases aligning to TRBD1. Germline trimming cut 5 bases from V and 2 bases from J; bases unmatched to any gene: 9. CDR3 size: 16 residues. Looked up from germline, CDR1 is MDHEN and CDR2 is SYDVKM. CDR3 in DNA: TGTGCCAGCAGTCCACAGGGGGCGAGGAGAAACACTGAAGCTTTCTTT. Translation gives CASSPQGARRNTEAFF.

V is TRBV10-3 and J is TRBJ2-5; maybe TRBD1 (5 bases). The V end was cut by 4 bases, the J end by 11 bases, with 17 bases between. The CDR3 has 13 residues. CDR1 ENHRY and CDR2 SYGVKD come from the germline V gene. The DNA for the CDR3 is TGTGCCATCAGTGCTCAGGGTAGCTCCCAGCAGTACTTC. It codes for CAISAQGSSQQYF.

The chain has TRBV30 and TRBJ1-5; D not certain. The germline V and J ends were trimmed by 3 bases and 0 bases, with 15 bases remaining between them. In germline, CDR1 is GTSNPN, CDR2 SVGIG (reference sequence). The CDR3 has 16 residues. The CDR3 bases are TGTGCCTGGAGCGACTACCTTAAGGGTAGCAATCAGCCCCAGCATTTT. This sequence encodes CAWSDYLKGSNQPQHF. The whole variable domain, remainder taken from reference TRBV30 and TRBJ1-5, is SQTIHQWPATLVQPVGSPLSLECTVEGTSNPNLYWYRQAAGRGLQLLFYSVGIGQISSEVPQNLSASRPQDRQFILSSKKLLLSDSGFYLCAWSDYLKGSNQPQHFGDGTRLSIL.

The rearrangement joins TRBV28 to TRBJ2-4; maybe TRBD1 (5 bases). From germline, CDR1 is MDHEN and CDR2 SYDVKM. CDR3 length: 20 amino acids. V dropped 4 bases and J dropped 7 bases, with 32 bases sitting between them. As DNA, the CDR3 is TGTGCCAGCAGTTCACAGCAACACGAGTCGACAGCTAGTTTAAGGAACATTCAGTACTTC. Translated, it gives CASSSQQHESTASLRNIQYF. The full variable domain, rest sourced from reference TRBV28 and TRBJ2-4, is DVKVTQSSRYLVKRTGEKVFLECVQDMDHENMFWYRQDPGLGLRLIYFSYDVKMKEKGDIPEGYSVSREKKERFSLILESASTNQTSMYLCASSSQQHESTASLRNIQYFGAGTRLSVL.